The 27 T cell receptor beta chains below were found in one sample sequenced in a study of blood T cell repertoires in COVID-19. Profiled with immunoSEQ multiplex PCR; TCRdb holds only in-frame clones, not every one. The sample records 99,000 or so clones, 75% to 90% being singletons. Sequencing used peripheral blood. The receptors were gathered from a man aged 55 to 69 with acute or convalescent COVID-19.

V gene TRBV9 combines with J gene TRBJ1-2; TRBD1 matches at 7 bases. V shed 0 bases, J shed 7 bases, and the junction held 3 bases outside the gene matches. The CDR3 totals 13 residues. Germline V gives CDR1 SGDLS, CDR2 YYNGEE. CDR3 DNA: TGTGCCAGCAGCGTAGTACAGGGGCTTGGCTACACCTTC. It codes for CASSVVQGLGYTF. Variable domain in full (rest from reference TRBV9 and TRBJ1-2): DSGVTQTPKHLITATGQRVTLRCSPRSGDLSVYWYQQSLDQGLQFLIQYYNGEERAKGNILERFSAQQFPDLHSELNLSSLELGDSALYFCASSVVQGLGYTFGSGTRLTVV.

This chain joins TRBV3-1 (or the pseudogene TRBV3-2) and TRBJ1-5; D gene uncertain. V gave up 5 bases and J gave up 5 bases, with 13 bases separating them. The CDR3 is 14 residues long. Germline V gene lookup returns CDR1 LGHDT and CDR2 YNNKEL (reference sequence). CDR3 residues: CASSSEGRDQPQHF. CDR3 DNA: TGTGCCAGCAGCTCCGAGGGTAGGGATCAGCCCCAGCATTTT.

This chain links TRBV12-3 or TRBV12-4 with TRBJ1-5; weak D call: TRBD1 (5 bases). The CDR3 runs to 13 residues. V was clipped by 3 bases and J by 8 bases, with 11 bases between them. The CDR3 loop reads CASSLRGGEPQHF. CDR3 sequence (DNA): TGTGCCAGCAGTTTGAGGGGAGGGGAGCCCCAGCATTTT.

The chain uses TRBV11-3 and TRBJ2-2; D gene uncertain. The CDR3 is 14 amino acids. V was pared by 6 bases and J by 5 bases, with 13 bases between. Per the germline V gene, CDR1 is SGHNT and CDR2 is YENEEA. CDR3 residues: CASRLTTSTGELFF. CDR3 nucleotides: TGTGCCAGCAGACTAACTACAAGTACCGGGGAGCTGTTTTTT.

The V gene is TRBV27, the J gene TRBJ1-2, with 9 nucleotides matching TRBD1. The CDR3 is 17 amino acids. V lost 4 bases to trimming and J lost 5 bases; unmatched junction nucleotides: 14. CDR1 and CDR2 from the germline V gene are MNHEY and SMNVEV (reference sequence). The CDR3 protein is CASSSYSRAGQGYGYTF. The CDR3 DNA sequence: TGTGCCAGCAGTTCCTATAGCCGTGCGGGACAGGGATATGGCTACACCTTC.

This clone was found a few times. In DNA form, the CDR3 reads TGCAGTGCTAGTCTAGCGGGAGGGCCACAAGAGACCCAGTACTTC. This encodes CSASLAGGPQETQYF. This rearrangement joins TRBV20-1 to TRBJ2-5; 12 nucleotides agree with TRBD2. V was clipped by 3 bases and J by 2 bases; unmatched bases: 4. Germline CDR1 is DFQATT and CDR2 is SNEGSKA (reference sequence). This CDR3 has 15 residues.

The chain recombines TRBV6-5 with TRBJ1-1; TRBD1 matches 7 bases. CDR1 and CDR2 from the germline V gene are MNHEY and SVGAGI. The ends lost 5 bases at V and 6 bases at J; junction bases unmatched: 9. CDR3 size: 14 residues. Here the CDR3 DNA reads TGTGCCAGCAGTCAGAACACCGGGACAGCTGAAGCTTTCTTT. Encoded protein: CASSQNTGTAEAFF.

The rearrangement links TRBV7-2 to TRBJ2-2; 12 positions agree with TRBD2. The CDR3 runs 18 residues. The V gene's germline CDR1 is SGHTA and CDR2 FQGNSA. V dropped 5 bases and J dropped 4; count of bases not matched to a gene: 11. The CDR3 loop reads CASSARLAGERSTGELFF. CDR3 bases: TGTGCCAGCAGCGCCAGACTAGCGGGAGAACGTAGCACCGGGGAGCTGTTTTTT.

V is TRBV7-9 and J is TRBJ2-3; D is undetermined. Deletions cut 10 bases from V and 2 bases from J, with 16 bases between. The CDR3 is 14 residues long. Germline V lookup: CDR1 SEHNR, CDR2 FQNEAQ (reference sequence). The CDR3 spells CATHSSSTTDTQYF. As DNA, the CDR3 is TGTGCCACCCACTCCTCTTCAACCACAGATACGCAGTATTTT.

This rearrangement joins TRBV29-1 to TRBJ2-3; D remains unclear. Between the trimmed V and J ends, which lost 8 bases and 2 bases, there was a span of 5 bases. CDR3 length equals 10 residues. The germline V gene encodes CDR1 SQVTM and CDR2 ANQGSEA. CDR3 in amino acids: CSTNTDTQYF. CDR3 sequence (DNA): TGCAGCACAAACACAGATACGCAGTATTTT.

This chain joins TRBV9 and TRBJ2-1, with D perhaps matching TRBD1 (6 bases). Germline V lookup: CDR1 SGDLS, CDR2 YYNGEE. This CDR3 is built from 16 residues. The V end was cut by 3 bases, the J end by 6 bases, with 19 bases between. Here the CDR3 reads CASSAPSLGGVNEQFF. CDR3 in DNA: TGTGCCAGCAGCGCCCCTAGTTTAGGGGGTGTCAATGAGCAGTTCTTC.

CDR3 nucleotide sequence: TGTGCCAGCAGTTACTCGACCCCGAGTCAGGGTGGAGAGCAGTACTTC. Amino acid sequence: CASSYSTPSQGGEQYF. The chain has TRBV6-5 and TRBJ2-7, with D maybe TRBD1 (5 bases). The V and J ends lost 0 bases and 7 bases respectively, with 19 bases between them. The CDR3 is 16 amino acids. Germline V gene sequence: CDR1 MNHEY, CDR2 SVGAGI.

In this sample, this clone turned up once. The chain combines TRBV6-1 with TRBJ2-5; D possibly corresponds to TRBD2 (5 bases). V lost 4 bases and J 7 bases, leaving 22 bases between the germline ends. Germline V lookup: CDR1 MNHNS, CDR2 SASEGT. CDR3 length: 16 residues. The DNA of the CDR3 is TGTGCCAGCAGTGCAGCGGCCACAACCCTGTATGGGACCCAGTACTTC. Amino acid sequence: CASSAAATTLYGTQYF.

J is TRBJ1-3 and V is TRBV15, with 8 bases lining up with TRBD1. The germline CDR1 and CDR2 sequences are LNHNV and YYDKDF (reference sequence). The CDR3 has 16 amino acids. V was clipped by 3 bases and J by 2 bases; unmatched bases: 6. The CDR3 nucleotides read TGTGCCACCAGCAGGTCAGGGGGCTCTACTGGAAACACCATATATTTT. Translation: CATSRSGGSTGNTIYF.

Concerning this clone: The sample has other DNA sequences that encode this CDR3 too. This rearrangement joins TRBV14 to TRBJ2-1; D possibly corresponds to TRBD2 (7 bases). Trimming shortened V by 0 bases and J by 16 bases, and 19 bases separated the two germline ends. CDR1 and CDR2 (germline): SGHDN, FVKESK. The CDR3 runs to 14 residues. The CDR3 region has the DNA TGTGCCAGCAGCCAAGATGGGAGGGTGACAGGCGGCTTCTTC. Translation gives CASSQDGRVTGGFF.

This clone occurred once. The chain combines TRBV7-2 with TRBJ1-2, with a tentative D call TRBD1 (6 bases). Trimming stripped 4 bases from V and 8 bases from J, with 20 bases between. The CDR3 totals 15 residues. CDR1 is SGHTA, CDR2 FQGNSA, per germline. CDR3 region: CASSSHRARLGGYTF. The CDR3 DNA reads as TGTGCCAGCAGCTCCCACAGGGCGCGGCTGGGCGGCTACACCTTC. Full variable domain (rest looked up from reference TRBV7-2 and TRBJ1-2): GAGVSQSPSNKVTEKGKDVELRCDPISGHTALYWYRQSLGQGLEFLIYFQGNSAPDKSGLPSDRFSAERTGGSVSTLTIQRTQQEDSAVYLCASSSHRARLGGYTFGSGTRLTVV.

This chain connects TRBV24-1 to TRBJ1-4, with no clear D. Germline-derived CDR1 and CDR2 are KGHDR and SFDVKD. V lost 2 bases and J lost 6, with 9 bases in between. CDR3 length equals 14 residues. CDR3 region: CATSDSADDEKLFF. The CDR3 nucleotides read TGTGCCACCAGTGATTCCGCAGATGATGAAAAACTGTTTTTT.

The CDR3, as DNA: TGTGCCATCAGCCCAGGGGGCCGGAATGAGCAGTTCTTC. Translating it yields CAISPGGRNEQFF. V is TRBV10-3 and J is TRBJ2-1; TRBD1 aligns across 8 bases. The CDR3 extends over 13 amino acids. With V trimmed by 6 bases and J by 7 bases, 5 bases remained unmatched. Germline assignment: CDR1 ENHRY and CDR2 SYGVKD.

V gene TRBV3-1 (or the pseudogene TRBV3-2) combines with J gene TRBJ2-1, with a possible D match to TRBD2 (6 bases). The CDR3 contains 15 residues. V was cut by 3 bases and J by 1 base, with 10 bases left in between. CDR1 is LGHDT and CDR2 is YNNKEL in the germline V gene (reference sequence). The CDR3 DNA follows: TGTGCCAGCAGCCAGGCCGGGACTTCCTACAATGAGCAGTTCTTC. Encoded protein: CASSQAGTSYNEQFF.

This clone has a single count. V usage is TRBV10-3 and J usage is TRBJ1-5; no definite D call. Germline assignment: CDR1 ENHRY and CDR2 SYGVKD. Trimming stripped 6 bases from V and 5 bases from J, with 11 bases between. The CDR3 runs to 13 residues. CDR3 bases: TGTGCCATCAGACCCAGTTCCGATCAGCCCCAGCATTTT. The encoded protein is CAIRPSSDQPQHF.

This chain joins TRBV18 and TRBJ2-2; no reliable D call. This CDR3 spans 18 amino acids. Germline V lookup: CDR1 KGHSH, CDR2 LQKENI. The V end was cut by 1 base, the J end by 5 bases, with 20 bases between. CDR3 DNA: TGTGCCAGCTCACCACTTCGAGCGTCAGTGAGTGGAACCGGGGAGCTGTTTTTT. It yields the protein CASSPLRASVSGTGELFF.

The chain recombines TRBV12-3 or TRBV12-4 with TRBJ1-4; D uncertain. The V gene lost 6 bases and the J gene lost 5 bases, with 7 bases spanning the gap. The CDR3 is 12 amino acids. The DNA for the CDR3 is TGTGCCAGCAGCGGGATAAATGAAAAACTGTTTTTT. Translation gives CASSGINEKLFF.

The J gene is TRBJ2-5, the V gene TRBV11-3, with D perhaps matching TRBD1 (6 bases). This CDR3 has 17 amino acids. Germline CDR1 and CDR2: SGHNT and YENEEA. Trimming left V 3 bases short and J 4 bases short, with 21 bases between. The CDR3 loop is CASSFRQQGRAGETQYF. CDR3 sequence (DNA): TGTGCCAGCAGCTTCCGACAACAGGGAAGGGCCGGAGAGACCCAGTACTTC.

The chain couples TRBV9 to TRBJ1-1, with 7 bases matching TRBD1. V shed 3 bases and J 6 bases; nucleotides not matched to a gene: 8. The germline CDR1 and CDR2 sequences are SGDLS and YYNGEE. CDR3 size: 14 residues. CDR3 sequence reads: CASSDRTGVSEAFF. CDR3 DNA: TGTGCCAGCAGCGACAGGACAGGTGTCTCTGAAGCTTTCTTT. Full variable domain (outside the CDR3, taken from reference TRBV9 and TRBJ1-1): DSGVTQTPKHLITATGQRVTLRCSPRSGDLSVYWYQQSLDQGLQFLIQYYNGEERAKGNILERFSAQQFPDLHSELNLSSLELGDSALYFCASSDRTGVSEAFFGQGTRLTVV.

The CDR3 sequence: CASSVQGRVTEAFF. The DNA for the CDR3 is TGTGCCAGCAGCGTACAGGGTAGGGTCACTGAAGCTTTCTTT. This chain uses TRBV9 with TRBJ1-1; weak D call: TRBD1 (5 bases). The CDR3 is made up of 14 amino acids. V shed 1 base and J shed 4 bases, with 11 bases lying between them. Germline CDR1 SGDLS, CDR2 YYNGEE.

This chain links TRBV29-1 with TRBJ1-1, with 7 bases lining up with TRBD1. The CDR3 contains 12 residues. Germline CDR1 reads SQVTM; CDR2 reads ANQGSEA. The CDR3 coding sequence is TGCAGTTCAACAGGGGATACGGCTGAAGCTTTCTTT. Translating it yields CSSTGDTAEAFF.

This sequence joins TRBV11-3 and TRBJ1-1, with a weak D call TRBD1 (5 bases). Germline loops: CDR1 SGHNT, CDR2 YENEEA. V lost 1 base, J lost 2 bases, and 11 bases lay in between. The CDR3 has 15 amino acids. The CDR3 sequence is CASSLAGGVNTEAFF. The CDR3 DNA is TGTGCCAGCAGCTTAGCGGGGGGAGTAAACACTGAAGCTTTCTTT.